This T cell receptor (beta chain) was retrieved from a study of shared clonotypes between healthy human individuals. The length of the CDR3 is 13 residues. The ends were cut back, 11 bases at V and 8 bases at J, with 18 bases in the middle. Germline CDR1 MDHEN, CDR2 SYDVKM. TCRdb's table, derived via immunoSEQ multiplex PCR, lists solely in-frame clones and lacks some. The sample includes about 2.4 million clones, more than 90% of them seen just once. The sequenced sample consisted of naive CD4+ T cells sorted from blood. Subset defined: CD45RA+ positively selected. The sequence derives from a young man in good health. The gene calls are TRBV28 and TRBJ1-4, with D perhaps matching TRBD1 (6 bases). CDR3: CAHGGGWEEKLFF. The CDR3 DNA follows: TGTGCCCATGGGGGGGGCTGGGAGGAAAAACTGTTTTTT. The full variable domain, rest sourced from reference TRBV28 and TRBJ1-4, is DVKVTQSSRYLVKRTGEKVFLECVQDMDHENMFWYRQDPGLGLRLIYFSYDVKMKEKGDIPEGYSVSREKKERFSLILESASTNQTSMYLCAHGGGWEEKLFFGSGTQLSVL.